This T cell receptor beta chain was documented in a study of blood T cell repertoires in COVID-19 (TCRdb year 2020). Broadly, across the study: Collaborator samples came from the United States, Italy and Spain and covered acute and convalescent phases of COVID-19. The repertoires were made available in a free public database intended to serve as a resource for research on the immune response to SARS-CoV-2. The material from the prospective study consisted of cDNA or gDNA derived from T cells, B-cell-depleted T cells, or PBMCs. The samples were drawn from two sources: the first 160 participants of the ongoing ImmuneRACE study, and fewer than 1,500 subjects contributed by 6 global collaborators. The sample metadata nearly always contained a de-identified subject ID, COVID-19 status, age in years and sex. Where available, HLA class I and class II types were taken from metadata supplied by the sample provider and were not determined by assay-based typing. Deeply sampled blood TCRbeta repertoires from subjects exposed to, actively infected with, or recovered from COVID-19 were included in the dataset.

Findings and caveats that apply to the study as a whole: Clinical and demographic metadata were provided uncurated, with the amount varying by source and participant.

Concerning this clone: What antigen it recognizes has not been identified. It has no much larger one-base neighbor in the sample; base qualities were not kept.

Taken from the germline V gene, the CDR1 and CDR2 loops are MNHEY and SVGAGI. At the junction V is shortened by 5 bases and J by 2 bases; bases outside the gene matches: 5. The CDR3, from cysteine to phenylalanine, totals 15 residues. The kept DNA is CDR3 alone, 45 bases in frame from the first base. TCRbeta CDR3 regions were amplified from genomic DNA by means of the immunoSEQ Assay, a bias-controlled multiplex PCR. The original methods were these. The number of nucleated cells in each sample was estimated by amplification of reference gene primers within the assay. To quantify the absolute abundance of each unique TCRbeta CDR3 rearrangement, sequence reads were collapsed and filtered. Productive Simpson clonality was computed per sample as the square root of Simpson's diversity index over productive rearrangements. TCRdb's version of the immuneACCESS table is confined to in-frame rearrangements and falls short of the full clone set. An unresolved V gene accounts for under half of the shortfall where checked; the remainder is of unknown origin. V and J calls and clone size are given by that table; D and trimming were obtained from the DNA. The sample includes about 350,000 clones, with 85% to 90% observed a single time. The ten top clones hold about 6% of the sample.

One collaborating source in Seattle enrolled patients while the patients were actively infected and followed the patients over time throughout the course of disease. The collaborating institutions used their own protocols to collect whole blood in K2EDTA tubes. For TCRbeta analysis, collaborator samples were shipped as frozen whole blood, as isolated PBMCs, or as DNA extracted from either sample type. The sequence joins TRBV6-5 to TRBJ2-1; 8 middle bases align to TRBD1. The sample consisted of peripheral blood. This sequence originates from a woman aged 45 to 65 with COVID-19, enrolled during active disease. DNA sequence: TGTGCCAGCAGTAGGACAGGGCCAGCCTACAATGAGCAGTTCTTC. The resulting protein is CASSRTGPAYNEQFF.